The following is a T cell receptor beta chain sequence with its context. The authors' processing: Quantification of nucleated cells was approximated via reference gene primer amplification. The repertoire was sequenced with immunoSEQ multiplex PCR; TCRdb's copy has only in-frame clones and lacks some. That table gives V, J and clone size, and the DNA gave D and trimming. The profile covers fewer than 110,000 clones, with more than 75% appearing a single time and approximately 12% taken by the ten largest. The entry originates in a study of blood T cell repertoires in COVID-19. Across the whole study: Researchers got acute and convalescent COVID-19 samples from the United States, Italy and Spain. PBMCs, B-cell-depleted T cells, or T cells were the source of the cDNA or gDNA that made up the material.

This CDR3 region has 10 residues. The V end lost 3 bases, the J end lost 12 bases, and 8 bases lay between the germline ends. Germline-derived CDR1 and CDR2 are SNHLY and FYNNEI. Specimen: peripheral blood. This TCR came from a human donor in a cohort sampled during active COVID-19. The chain couples TRBV2 to TRBJ1-2; D might be TRBD1 (5 bases). The CDR3 is CASSDRVHTF. In DNA form, the CDR3 reads TGTGCCAGCAGTGACAGGGTCCACACCTTC.